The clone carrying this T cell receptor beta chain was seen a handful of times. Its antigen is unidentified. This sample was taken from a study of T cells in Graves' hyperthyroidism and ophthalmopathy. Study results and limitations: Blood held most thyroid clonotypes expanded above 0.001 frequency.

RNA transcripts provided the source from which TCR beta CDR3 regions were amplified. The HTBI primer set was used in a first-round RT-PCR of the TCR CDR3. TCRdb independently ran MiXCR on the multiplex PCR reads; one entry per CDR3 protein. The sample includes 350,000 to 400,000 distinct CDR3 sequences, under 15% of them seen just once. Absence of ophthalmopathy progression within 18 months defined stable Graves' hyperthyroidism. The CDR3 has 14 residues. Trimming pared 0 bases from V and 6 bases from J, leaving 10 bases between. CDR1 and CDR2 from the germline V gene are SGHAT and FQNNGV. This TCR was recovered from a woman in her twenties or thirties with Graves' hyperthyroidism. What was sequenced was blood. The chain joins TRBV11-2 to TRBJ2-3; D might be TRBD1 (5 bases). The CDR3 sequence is CASSLDTPGDTQYF. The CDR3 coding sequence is TGTGCCAGCAGCTTAGACACCCCAGGGGATACGCAGTATTTT. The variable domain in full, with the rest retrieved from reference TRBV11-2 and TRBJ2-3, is EAGVAQSPRYKIIEKRQSVAFWCNPISGHATLYWYQQILGQGPKLLIQFQNNGVVDDSQLPKDRFSAERLKGVDSTLKIQPAKLEDSAVYLCASSLDTPGDTQYFGPGTRLTVL.